These 23 T cell receptor beta chains came from one sample sequenced in a study of PD-1 blockade in classical Hodgkin lymphoma. Autologous stem cell transplantation was followed by relapse in every patient, and brentuximab vedotin exposure varied. Isolation of CD4+ T cells from thawed PBMCs was performed by magnetic negative selection. Repertoires were generated with immunoSEQ multiplex PCR, while TCRdb's copy carries only in-frame clones and drops some. The repertoire holds fewer than 5,500 clones, with more than 70% as singletons. The sequencing here drew on CD4+ T cells from blood, taken at baseline. These receptors all stem from a human donor with classical Hodgkin lymphoma.

V usage is TRBV18 and J usage is TRBJ1-1, with D maybe TRBD1 (6 bases). Germline CDR1 and CDR2: KGHSH and LQKENI. The length of the CDR3 is 13 residues. The ends were cut back, 6 bases at V and 4 bases at J, with 12 bases in the middle. Here the CDR3 reads CASSPGVGTEAFF. For the CDR3, the DNA is TGTGCCAGCTCTCCAGGGGTTGGCACTGAAGCTTTCTTT. The full variable domain, in which reference TRBV18 and TRBJ1-1 provide the parts outside the CDR3, is NAGVMQNPRHLVRRRGQEARLRCSPMKGHSHVYWYRQLPEEGLKFMVYLQKENIIDESGMPKERFSAEFPKEGPSILRIQQVVRGDSAAYFCASSPGVGTEAFFGQGTRLTVV.

This sequence joins TRBV6-6 and TRBJ1-2; perhaps TRBD1 as D (6 bases). CDR3 length: 14 amino acids. The ends were cut back, 7 bases at V and 4 bases at J, with 16 bases in the middle. CDR1 is MNHNY, CDR2 SVGAGI, per germline (reference sequence). The CDR3 DNA reads TGTGCCAGCAAACACCGCGGAGGGGGCTATGGCTACACCTTC. Translation gives CASKHRGGGYGYTF.

The chain combines TRBV6-5 with TRBJ2-1, with TRBD2 identical over 8 bases. V shed 4 bases, J shed 6 bases, and the junction held 5 bases outside the gene matches. In germline, CDR1 is MNHEY, CDR2 SVGAGI. CDR3 size: 14 residues. CDR3 sequence reads: CASSSTGTSNEQFF. The CDR3 DNA reads as TGTGCCAGCAGTTCAACCGGGACTAGCAATGAGCAGTTCTTC.

The chain recombines TRBV6-5 with TRBJ2-7; 9 bases are shared with TRBD1. CDR1 and CDR2 (germline): MNHEY, SVGAGI. The CDR3 length is 15 residues. V gave up 4 bases and J gave up 1 base; unmatched junction bases: 5. CDR3: CASSFTTGGSYEQYF. In DNA, the CDR3 is TGTGCCAGCAGTTTCACGACAGGGGGATCCTACGAGCAGTACTTC.

The chain has TRBV28 and TRBJ1-4; 11 bases line up with TRBD1. Germline V lookup: CDR1 MDHEN, CDR2 SYDVKM. The trim removed 6 bases at V and 7 bases at J, leaving 7 bases unmatched. This CDR3 spans 15 amino acids. The CDR3 nucleotides are TGTGCCAGCAGGGGGACAGGGGGGTCGCTTGAAAAACTGTTTTTT. Protein product: CASRGTGGSLEKLFF.

The rearrangement uses TRBV7-3 and TRBJ2-7; D gene unclear. The CDR3 is 13 amino acids. Germline lookup yields CDR1 SGHTA and CDR2 FQGTGA. V was shortened by 2 bases and J by 6 bases, with 11 bases between the two germline ends. In DNA, the CDR3 is TGTGCCAGCAGCTTAGCTGGAGTTTCCGAGCAGTACTTC. Its translation: CASSLAGVSEQYF.

This chain links TRBV4-2 with TRBJ1-4, with no clear D. The CDR3 consists of 14 residues. The germline V gene has CDR1 LGHNA and CDR2 YNFKEQ. With 5 bases removed from V and 7 bases from J, the gap between germline ends came to 14 bases. CDR3: CASSIGSGGEKLFF. CDR3 coding DNA: TGTGCCAGCAGCATCGGGTCGGGTGGTGAAAAACTGTTTTTT.

The gene calls are TRBV5-5 and TRBJ2-1; no firm D call. Between the trimmed V and J ends, which lost 0 bases and 4 bases, there was a span of 8 bases. The CDR3 has 14 amino acids. From germline, CDR1 is SGHKS and CDR2 YYEKEE (reference sequence). CDR3 region: CASSLGPVYNEQFF. The CDR3, as DNA: TGTGCCAGCAGCTTGGGTCCTGTTTACAATGAGCAGTTCTTC.

This chain joins TRBV30 and TRBJ1-6, with a possible D match to TRBD1 (6 bases). This CDR3 is built from 13 residues. The germline V and J ends were trimmed by 4 bases and 6 bases, with 10 bases remaining between them. The V gene's germline CDR1 is GTSNPN and CDR2 SVGIG (reference sequence). The CDR3 region is CAWNGGGNSPLHF. The CDR3, as DNA: TGTGCCTGGAATGGGGGCGGTAATTCACCCCTCCACTTT.

The rearrangement links TRBV18 to TRBJ2-1; 8 nucleotides line up with TRBD2. The CDR3 extends over 20 amino acids. Germline V gene lookup returns CDR1 KGHSH and CDR2 LQKENI. V was clipped by 0 bases and J by 4 bases; unmatched bases: 17. CDR3: CASSPPYRVEAGGLYNEQFF. CDR3 nucleotides: TGTGCCAGCTCACCACCATACAGGGTCGAGGCGGGAGGATTGTACAATGAGCAGTTCTTC.

This chain connects TRBV27 to TRBJ1-1, with D possibly TRBD1 on 5 matching bases. CDR3 length: 14 amino acids. Trimming removed 6 bases from V and 2 bases from J, with 13 bases in between. CDR1 MNHEY and CDR2 SMNVEV come from the germline V gene (reference sequence). The CDR3: CASRRTPLNTEAFF. As DNA, the CDR3 is TGTGCCAGCAGACGGACACCCCTCAACACTGAAGCTTTCTTT.

The chain carries TRBV9 and TRBJ2-7; D remains ambiguous. Deletions cut 4 bases from V and 9 bases from J, with 26 bases between. The CDR3 is 16 residues long. Looked up from germline, CDR1 is SGDLS and CDR2 is YYNGEE. The CDR3 loop is CASSLDKNTWTAAQYF. CDR3 nucleotides: TGTGCCAGCAGCCTCGACAAAAATACTTGGACCGCCGCGCAGTACTTC.

The rearrangement links TRBV18 to TRBJ2-3, with TRBD1 as a possible D gene (7 bases). V was clipped by 2 bases and J by 2 bases, with 11 bases between them. Germline CDR1 reads KGHSH; CDR2 reads LQKENI. This CDR3 is 15 amino acids long. The CDR3 sequence is CASSPRRGPTDTQYF. The DNA for the CDR3 is TGTGCCAGCTCACCAAGGAGGGGGCCCACAGATACGCAGTATTTT.

V usage is TRBV28 and J usage is TRBJ2-5; 7 bases line up with TRBD1. The V and J ends lost 5 bases and 4 bases, in that order; junction bases with no gene match: 16. CDR3 length: 17 residues. CDR1 and CDR2 (germline): MDHEN, SYDVKM. CDR3 amino acids: CASSLALSDRVRETQYF. Here the CDR3 DNA reads TGTGCCAGCAGTCTCGCCTTAAGTGACAGGGTACGAGAGACCCAGTACTTC.

The table lists this clone with a count of one. This chain links TRBV13 with TRBJ2-5; D is possibly TRBD1 (6 bases). The CDR3 spans 13 residues. V was shortened by 0 bases and J by 5 bases, with 7 bases between the two germline ends. Germline V gene sequence: CDR1 PRHDT, CDR2 FYEKMQ (reference sequence). The CDR3 reads CASSLGQGETQYF. CDR3 coding DNA: TGTGCCAGCAGCTTAGGTCAGGGGGAGACCCAGTACTTC.

J is TRBJ2-1 and V is TRBV6-6; 7 bases map to TRBD1. The CDR3 extends over 14 amino acids. Germline V lookup: CDR1 MNHNY, CDR2 SVGAGI (reference sequence). With 3 bases clipped from V and 6 bases from J, the junction kept 5 bases outside the gene matches. CDR3 loop: CASSYKQGPNEQFF. The DNA for the CDR3 is TGTGCCAGCAGTTATAAACAGGGGCCCAATGAGCAGTTCTTC.

The chain employs TRBV9 and TRBJ2-2, with 8 bases identical to TRBD2. V gave up 0 bases and J gave up 7 bases; unmatched junction bases: 5. The CDR3 covers 15 residues. Germline CDR1 SGDLS, CDR2 YYNGEE. The CDR3 region is CASSVDWREVGELFF. CDR3 coding DNA: TGTGCCAGCAGCGTAGATTGGCGGGAGGTCGGGGAGCTGTTTTTT. Filled out from reference TRBV9 and TRBJ2-2, the complete variable domain reads DSGVTQTPKHLITATGQRVTLRCSPRSGDLSVYWYQQSLDQGLQFLIQYYNGEERAKGNILERFSAQQFPDLHSELNLSSLELGDSALYFCASSVDWREVGELFFGEGSRLTVL.

The CDR3 DNA is TGCGCCAGCAGCTTGGGGTTAGGGAGATTAACCGGGGAGCTGTTTTTT. Encoded protein: CASSLGLGRLTGELFF. V is TRBV5-1 and J is TRBJ2-2; D might be TRBD2 (5 bases). The CDR3 contains 16 residues. Germline CDR1 and CDR2: SGHRS and YFSETQ. With 0 bases removed from V and 5 bases from J, the gap between germline ends came to 14 bases.

The table lists this clone with a count of one. The J gene is TRBJ2-7, the V gene TRBV29-1; 11 nucleotides line up with TRBD2. J gave up 0 bases and V 3 bases, and 7 bases lay outside the gene matches. CDR1 and CDR2 from the germline V gene are SQVTM and ANQGSEA. The CDR3 extends over 16 amino acids. CDR3 protein: CSVENSGRAGSYEQYF. CDR3 sequence (DNA): TGCAGCGTTGAGAATAGCGGGAGGGCCGGCTCCTACGAGCAGTACTTC.

V and J are TRBV28 and TRBJ1-4; TRBD1 matches 8 bases. The CDR3 contains 15 residues. Trimming took 5 bases from V and 8 from J; bases not matched to a gene: 10. Germline values: CDR1 MDHEN, CDR2 SYDVKM. The CDR3 DNA follows: TGTGCCAGCAGTGGGCAGGGGGCGCTTGTGGAAAAACTGTTTTTT. This translates into CASSGQGALVEKLFF.

V is TRBV11-2 and J is TRBJ2-7; D gene unclear. The germline V gene encodes CDR1 SGHAT and CDR2 FQNNGV. The V gene lost 5 bases and the J gene lost 2 bases, with 7 bases spanning the gap. This CDR3 region has 12 residues. CDR3 amino acids: CASSPIPYEQYF. CDR3 bases: TGTGCCAGCAGCCCTATTCCCTACGAGCAGTACTTC.

The rearrangement links TRBV7-2 to TRBJ1-2; D call uncertain. V lost 6 bases, J lost 0 bases, and 11 bases lay in between. Germline CDR1 SGHTA, CDR2 FQGNSA. CDR3 length: 14 amino acids. CDR3 sequence reads: CASRPRLANYGYTF. CDR3 DNA sequence: TGTGCCAGCAGACCCCGGTTGGCTAACTATGGCTACACCTTC.

This clone has just one count. CDR3 coding DNA: TGTGCCAGCAGCTTTTGGACTAGCGGGAGCAACAATGAGCAGTTCTTC. As protein: CASSFWTSGSNNEQFF. This rearrangement joins TRBV5-8 to TRBJ2-1; 13 positions match TRBD2. V dropped 2 bases and J dropped 5; count of bases not matched to a gene: 4. The V gene's germline CDR1 is SGHTS and CDR2 YDEGEE. This CDR3 has 16 residues.